Below are 27 T cell receptor beta chains sequenced from a single sample in a study of blood T cell repertoires in COVID-19 (dated by TCRdb to the early 2020s). The library came from the immunoSEQ multiplex PCR assay. TCRdb provides this immuneACCESS table in a form limited to in-frame rearrangements. Some clones are lacking; in checked studies, under half of them reflect an unresolved V gene, and why the rest are absent is not known. Counted in this sample were more than 75,000 clones; 88% of them appeared once. The top ten clones comprise around 5% of the sample. The source material was peripheral blood. All receptors derive from an elderly woman with active COVID-19.

CDR3 protein: CASSPHQGERSPLHF. The CDR3 nucleotides are TGTGCCAGCAGCCCCCACCAGGGGGAGAGGTCACCCCTCCACTTT. This chain uses TRBV7-2 with TRBJ1-6; TRBD1 matches at 7 bases. The V segment lost 5 bases and the J segment 10 bases; nucleotides outside the gene matches: 11. Germline CDR1 SGHTA, CDR2 FQGNSA. The CDR3 runs to 15 residues.

The chain uses TRBV7-2 and TRBJ2-6; possible D gene TRBD2, 5 bases. This CDR3 has 19 residues. Germline V lookup: CDR1 SGHTA, CDR2 FQGNSA. V lost 4 bases and J lost 0, with 19 bases in between. CDR3 sequence reads: CASSYRPLASYSGANVLTF. DNA for the CDR3: TGTGCCAGCAGCTACCGACCTTTAGCGTCATACTCTGGGGCCAACGTCCTGACTTTC.

The rearrangement joins TRBV6-5 to TRBJ2-3, with 10 bases lining up with TRBD2. The germline V gene has CDR1 MNHEY and CDR2 SVGAGI. The CDR3 is 13 residues long. The V segment lost 6 bases and the J segment 5 bases; nucleotides outside the gene matches: 2. The CDR3 reads CASRVAGGDTQYF. The CDR3 DNA follows: TGTGCCAGCAGAGTAGCGGGAGGAGATACGCAGTATTTT.

This clone appeared a single time. The chain couples TRBV7-2 to TRBJ2-1; 8 bases agree with TRBD2. V lost 8 bases to trimming and J lost 0 bases; unmatched junction nucleotides: 6. Germline V gives CDR1 SGHTA, CDR2 FQGNSA. This CDR3 is 15 amino acids long. This chain's CDR3 is CASRLGTSSYNEQFF. The CDR3 coding sequence is TGTGCCAGCCGCCTTGGGACTAGCTCCTACAATGAGCAGTTCTTC.

J is TRBJ2-1 and V is TRBV2; 9 bases line up with TRBD1. Germline CDR1 and CDR2: SNHLY and FYNNEI. CDR3 length: 12 amino acids. With V trimmed by 3 bases and J by 16 bases, 7 bases remained unmatched. CDR3 sequence (DNA): TGTGCCAGCAGTGAGCTGGACAGGGGAAGATTCTTC. The encoded protein is CASSELDRGRFF.

The chain employs TRBV19 and TRBJ1-3; 9 bases map to TRBD1. Germline CDR1 and CDR2: LNHDA and SQIVND (reference sequence). V dropped 9 bases and J dropped 1; count of bases not matched to a gene: 10. This CDR3 has 16 residues. The CDR3 nucleotides read TGTGCCAGGCCTCGGGACAGGGAAGAGTCTGGAAACACCATATATTTT. It codes for CARPRDREESGNTIYF.

The chain recombines TRBV10-3 with TRBJ2-7; 11 bases agree with TRBD2. Germline V CDR1 and CDR2: ENHRY, SYGVKD. The CDR3 loop spans 15 amino acids. The V gene end was trimmed by 1 base and the J gene end by 3 bases; junction bases not matched to a gene: 2. CDR3 coding DNA: TGTGCCATCAGTGAGTGGGGGACTAGCGGCTACGAGCAGTACTTC. Translation: CAISEWGTSGYEQYF.

The chain has TRBV3-1 (or the pseudogene TRBV3-2) and TRBJ2-1, with 14 bases aligning to TRBD2. This CDR3 contains 18 residues. Germline values: CDR1 LGHDT, CDR2 YNNKEL (reference sequence). Unmatched junction bases numbered 9, after V lost 4 bases and J lost 4 bases. CDR3 loop: CASSLRLAGGPIYNEQFF. Here the CDR3 DNA reads TGTGCCAGCAGCCTTAGACTAGCGGGAGGGCCAATTTACAATGAGCAGTTCTTC.

V usage is TRBV5-6 and J usage is TRBJ2-1; 14 bases map to TRBD2. V dropped 5 bases and J dropped 9; count of bases not matched to a gene: 13. The CDR3 runs 17 residues. Germline values: CDR1 SGHDT, CDR2 YYEEEE. CDR3 protein: CASRLYAGLAGVSEQFF. The CDR3, as DNA: TGTGCCAGCAGGCTCTACGCGGGACTAGCGGGAGTTAGTGAGCAGTTCTTC. The full variable domain, completed using reference TRBV5-6 and TRBJ2-1, is DAGVTQSPTHLIKTRGQQVTLRCSPKSGHDTVSWYQQALGQGPQFIFQYYEEEERQRGNFPDRFSGHQFPNYSSELNVNALLLGDSALYLCASRLYAGLAGVSEQFFGPGTRLTVL.

This chain uses TRBV3-1 (or the pseudogene TRBV3-2) with TRBJ1-1; 7 bases agree with TRBD1. CDR1 is LGHDT and CDR2 is YNNKEL in the germline V gene (reference sequence). This CDR3 spans 14 amino acids. V dropped 4 bases and J dropped 0; count of bases not matched to a gene: 2. CDR3 nucleotides: TGTGCCAGCAGCCGGACAGGCTTGAACACTGAAGCTTTCTTT. This translates into CASSRTGLNTEAFF.

The rearrangement joins TRBV3-1 (or the pseudogene TRBV3-2) to TRBJ2-2; 7 bases line up with TRBD2. The CDR3 sequence is 14 residues long. CDR1 and CDR2 from the germline V gene are LGHDT and YNNKEL (reference sequence). Trimming took 8 bases from V and 0 from J; bases not matched to a gene: 3. The CDR3 protein is CASGGESNTGELFF. Here the CDR3 DNA reads TGTGCCAGCGGGGGGGAGTCGAACACCGGGGAGCTGTTTTTT.

This clone was picked up one time. V gene TRBV7-8 combines with J gene TRBJ1-1; 7 nucleotides line up with TRBD1. The CDR3 length is 13 residues. Germline V gene lookup returns CDR1 SGHVS and CDR2 FQNEAQ. The ends lost 6 bases at V and 5 bases at J; junction bases unmatched: 6. DNA for the CDR3: TGTGCCAGCAGGCCGACAGGGCGGACTGAAGCTTTCTTT. The encoded protein is CASRPTGRTEAFF. Drawing the rest from reference TRBV7-8 and TRBJ1-1, the complete variable domain is GAGVSQSPRYKVAKRGQDVALRCDPISGHVSLFWYQQALGQGPEFLTYFQNEAQLDKSGLPSDRFFAERPEGSVSTLKIQRTQQEDSAVYLCASRPTGRTEAFFGQGTRLTVV.

The chain combines TRBV20-1 with TRBJ1-1; no firm D call. The CDR3 covers 14 residues. The germline V gene encodes CDR1 DFQATT and CDR2 SNEGSKA (reference sequence). V was shortened by 3 bases and J by 0 bases, with 11 bases between the two germline ends. For the CDR3, the DNA is TGCAGTGCTAGTGGAGGGCGTGTGAACACTGAAGCTTTCTTT. Translating gives CSASGGRVNTEAFF.

The rearrangement uses TRBV4-3 and TRBJ2-3, with no clear D. V shed 3 bases and J shed 6 bases, with 16 bases lying between them. CDR3 length: 15 residues. Germline CDR1 is LGHNA and CDR2 is YSLEER. CDR3 sequence: CASSQADLFVDTQYF. For the CDR3, the DNA is TGCGCCAGCAGCCAGGCTGACTTGTTCGTCGATACGCAGTATTTT.

This chain links TRBV28 with TRBJ2-7, with D tentatively TRBD1 (5 bases). Germline-derived CDR1 and CDR2 are MDHEN and SYDVKM. Trimming cost V 5 bases and J 6 bases, with 14 bases left between them. This CDR3 has 13 residues. The CDR3 nucleotides read TGTGCCAGCAGTCCTCGAAATAGGGGCGAGCAGTACTTC. This codes for CASSPRNRGEQYF.

Notes on this clone: The junction and the germline gene differ at one end; a read error may be behind it. The chain combines TRBV7-7 with TRBJ2-3, with 14 bases lining up with TRBD2. CDR1 SSHAT and CDR2 FNYEAQ come from the germline V gene (reference sequence). The CDR3 covers 16 residues. In nucleotides, the CDR3 is TGTGCTAGCAGCCCGGGACTAGCGGGGGTCACAGATACGCAGTATTTT. Translating gives CASSPGLAGVTDTQYF.

The V call is TRBV2, the J call TRBJ2-7; D might be TRBD1 (6 bases). From germline, CDR1 is SNHLY and CDR2 FYNNEI. Between the trimmed V and J ends, which lost 8 bases and 6 bases, there was a span of 17 bases. CDR3 length: 13 amino acids. The CDR3 loop reads CASGQQGIGEQYF. In DNA, the CDR3 is TGTGCCAGCGGCCAACAGGGTATCGGCGAGCAGTACTTC.

The chain links TRBV6-4 to TRBJ2-3; weak D call: TRBD1 (5 bases). V was clipped by 2 bases and J by 4 bases, with 10 bases between them. Per the germline V gene, CDR1 is MRHNA and CDR2 is SNTAGT. This CDR3 comprises 14 residues. CDR3 amino acids: CASSDRGFSDTQYF. For the CDR3, the DNA is TGTGCCAGCAGTGACAGGGGTTTCTCAGATACGCAGTATTTT.

This sequence joins TRBV6-2 or TRBV6-3 and TRBJ2-1, with 9 bases that match TRBD1. J lost 13 bases, V lost 4 bases, and 8 bases had no gene match. Germline V gene sequence: CDR1 MNHEY, CDR2 SVGEGT. The CDR3 has 13 residues. CDR3 bases: TGTGCCAGCAGTTCAGTTACAGGGGGCTCCCAGTTCTTC. This gives the protein CASSSVTGGSQFF.

J is TRBJ2-5 and V is TRBV7-2; D might be TRBD2 (5 bases). The CDR3 runs 11 residues. Trimming took 4 bases from V and 6 from J, leaving 6 bases between them. Per germline, CDR1 SGHTA and CDR2 FQGNSA. CDR3 coding DNA: TGTGCCAGCAGCTCCGGGAAGACCCAGTACTTC. Its protein product is CASSSGKTQYF. Looking up the rest from reference TRBV7-2 and TRBJ2-5 gives the full variable domain: GAGVSQSPSNKVTEKGKDVELRCDPISGHTALYWYRQSLGQGLEFLIYFQGNSAPDKSGLPSDRFSAERTGGSVSTLTIQRTQQEDSAVYLCASSSGKTQYFGPGTRLLVL.

This clone was seen a single time. CDR3 sequence reads: CSASQQGRETQYF. The DNA for the CDR3 is TGCAGTGCTAGTCAACAGGGGAGGGAGACCCAGTACTTC. The chain couples TRBV20-1 to TRBJ2-5, with D tentatively TRBD1 (7 bases). The V gene lost 3 bases and the J gene lost 5 bases, with 13 bases spanning the gap. This CDR3 spans 13 amino acids. Germline loops: CDR1 DFQATT, CDR2 SNEGSKA (reference sequence).

The J gene is TRBJ2-1, the V gene TRBV7-9; possible D gene TRBD2, 6 bases. Germline lookup yields CDR1 SEHNR and CDR2 FQNEAQ (reference sequence). Trimming removed 3 bases from V and 15 bases from J, with 18 bases in between. The CDR3 covers 13 residues. The CDR3 DNA sequence: TGTGCCAGCAGCTTGAGTAGCGGCTACCCCCCGTTCTTC. It yields the protein CASSLSSGYPPFF. Filled out from reference TRBV7-9 and TRBJ2-1, the complete variable domain reads DTGVSQNPRHKITKRGQNVTFRCDPISEHNRLYWYRQTLGQGPEFLTYFQNEAQLEKSRLLSDRFSAERPKGSFSTLEIQRTEQGDSAMYLCASSLSSGYPPFFGPGTRLTVL.

This clone was observed a single time. The chain recombines TRBV5-1 with TRBJ1-2; D might be TRBD1 (6 bases). Trimming removed 2 bases from V and 2 bases from J, with 7 bases in between. The CDR3 runs 13 residues. Germline V gives CDR1 SGHRS, CDR2 YFSETQ. This chain's CDR3 is CASSFTGNYGYTF. The CDR3 nucleotides are TGCGCCAGCAGCTTTACAGGGAACTATGGCTACACCTTC.

V and J are TRBV9 and TRBJ2-7, with 7 bases matching TRBD2. Germline values: CDR1 SGDLS, CDR2 YYNGEE. Losses at the gene ends were 0 bases for V and 6 bases for J; bases not matched to a gene: 9. CDR3 size: 15 residues. The CDR3 is CASSVEGGPGSEQYF. The CDR3 DNA reads as TGTGCCAGCAGCGTAGAGGGAGGGCCCGGGTCCGAGCAGTACTTC. Looking up the rest from reference TRBV9 and TRBJ2-7 gives the full variable domain: DSGVTQTPKHLITATGQRVTLRCSPRSGDLSVYWYQQSLDQGLQFLIQYYNGEERAKGNILERFSAQQFPDLHSELNLSSLELGDSALYFCASSVEGGPGSEQYFGPGTRLTVT.

The rearrangement joins TRBV2 to TRBJ1-4; possible D gene TRBD1, 6 bases. The ends were cut back, 7 bases at V and 11 bases at J, with 17 bases in the middle. The CDR3 consists of 13 residues. Germline CDR1 is SNHLY and CDR2 is FYNNEI. CDR3 nucleotides: TGTGCCAGCACCATCAACAGGGTGGAGAAACTGTTTTTT. It codes for CASTINRVEKLFF.

This chain connects TRBV11-2 to TRBJ1-1; TRBD1 aligns across 8 bases. CDR1 and CDR2 (germline): SGHAT, FQNNGV. V trimming: 5 bases; J trimming: 11 bases; junction bases outside the gene matches: 13. The CDR3 loop spans 14 amino acids. CDR3 protein: CASSPGQGNWLAFF. CDR3 nucleotide sequence: TGTGCCAGCAGCCCTGGACAGGGTAATTGGTTGGCTTTCTTT.

This chain connects TRBV19 to TRBJ2-7; TRBD2 matches 10 bases. V was pared by 9 bases and J by 5 bases, with 10 bases of the junction left unmatched. Germline V gene data show CDR1 as LNHDA and CDR2 as SQIVND (reference sequence). The CDR3 runs 14 residues. In nucleotides, the CDR3 is TGTGCCAGCCATGCCGGGACTAGCGTAAACGAGCAGTACTTC. Encoded protein: CASHAGTSVNEQYF.